The rows below give T cell receptor beta chains drawn from one sample of a study of T cells and Merkel cell carcinoma outcomes. The repertoire was sequenced with immunoSEQ multiplex PCR; TCRdb's copy has only in-frame clones and lacks some. The sample gives fewer than 250 clones, roughly 92% of which show up once; around 6.6% is in the top ten. What was sequenced was tumor tissue from Merkel cell carcinoma. The receptors originated from a human donor with Merkel cell carcinoma. CDR3s include the opening cysteine and the closing phenylalanine or tryptophan. The D gene is left open where the match is weak. Size is stated for part of the rows, as once, few or many counts, or as a class when the clone is expanded.

>TRBV9|NA|NA|TRBJ2-7
TGTGCCAGCAGCGCCTCGGGGGCCCCCTACGAGCAGTACTTC
CASSASGAPYEQYF
>TRBV15|NA|NA|TRBJ1-2
TGTGCCACCAGCACCCTAGGGGGAGGCGGCTACACCTTC
CATSTLGGGGYTF
>TRBV7-7|NA|NA|TRBJ2-5
TGTGCCAGCAGCTCCGGACTCGGAGAGACCCAGTACTTC
CASSSGLGETQYF
>TRBV6-5|NA|NA|TRBJ1-1
TGTGCCAGCAGTTACTCGCGGAGGGAGGCTTTCTTT
CASSYSRREAFF
>TRBV7-6|NA|NA|TRBJ1-1
TGTGCCAGCAGCTTCGCGTTGGGAGAAGGCACTGAAGCTTTCTTT
CASSFALGEGTEAFF
>TRBV6-5|few|NA|TRBJ1-1
TGTGCCAGCAGTATCGGCGACACTGAAGCTTTCTTT
CASSIGDTEAFF
>TRBV27|NA|NA|TRBJ2-1
TGTGCCAGCAGTCCCCTGGTAGCGGCCTCCCTGGAGCAGTTCTTC
CASSPLVAASLEQFF
>TRBV15|NA|TRBD1|TRBJ2-7
TGTGCCACCAGCAACAGGGGGAGGAATGAGCAGTACTTC
CATSNRGRNEQYF
>TRBV29-1|NA|NA|TRBJ2-7
TGCAGCGTCCAAAGACAGGCGTCCTACGAGCAGTACTTC
CSVQRQASYEQYF
>TRBV2|NA|NA|TRBJ2-2
TGTGCCAGCAACGGGGGAATGTACACCGGGGAGCTGTTTTTT
CASNGGMYTGELFF
>TRBV6-6|NA|TRBD1|TRBJ1-2
TGTGCCAGCAGTTCGACAGGGTTTGATCGGTACACCTTC
CASSSTGFDRYTF
>TRBV14|NA|NA|TRBJ1-1
TGTGCCAGCAGCCAAGATAGAAAGGAAGCTTTCTTT
CASSQDRKEAFF
>TRBV15|NA|NA|TRBJ1-1
TGTGCCACCAGCAGAGATTCGGGGGAAAGTGAAGCTTTCTTT
CATSRDSGESEAFF
>TRBV9|NA|NA|TRBJ1-1
TGTGCCAGCAGCGCCGTTGAGGGCACTGAAGCTTTCTTT
CASSAVEGTEAFF
>TRBV6-5|NA|NA|TRBJ1-2
TGTGCCAGCAGTCACGGTGGGGATGGCTACACCTTC
CASSHGGDGYTF
>TRBV20-1|NA|NA|TRBJ1-1
TGCAGTGCTATTCGGAACACTGAAGCTTTCTTT
CSAIRNTEAFF
>TRBV7-9|NA|TRBD1|TRBJ1-1
TGTGCCAGCAGCCCCGGGACAGGGGGTCAAAGCAAAGCTTTCTTT
CASSPGTGGQSKAFF
>TRBV7-9|NA|NA|TRBJ1-2
TGTGCCAGCAGCTTAGGGGTCGATCGCCCAGGCTCTGGCTACACCTTC
CASSLGVDRPGSGYTF
>TRBV27|NA|NA|TRBJ1-2
TGTGCCAGCAGTTTTCAGGGAAGCGTAGCTAACTATGGCTACACCTTC
CASSFQGSVANYGYTF
>TRBV7-8|NA|TRBD2|TRBJ2-5
TGTGCCAGCAGCTTATGGGGACTAGCGGCGCAAGAGACCCAGTACTTC
CASSLWGLAAQETQYF
>TRBV6-6|once|NA|TRBJ2-2
TGTGCCAGCAGTAGTGGGAGGACCGGGGAGCTATTTTTT
CASSSGRTGELFF
>TRBV4-1|NA|NA|TRBJ2-1
TGCGCCAGCAGCCAAGATGTAAGAATCCCCTACAATGAGCAGTTCTTC
CASSQDVRIPYNEQFF
>TRBV9|NA|NA|TRBJ2-3
TGTGCCAGCAACGTAGGCGGCTCTAGCACAGATACGCAGTATTTT
CASNVGGSSTDTQYF
>TRBV9|NA|NA|TRBJ2-3
TGTGCCAGCAGCGTAGGCGACTCTAGCACAGATACGCAGTATTTT
CASSVGDSSTDTQYF
>TRBV7-6|NA|NA|TRBJ1-1
TGTGCCAGCAGCTACGGGGCAGGGGAGGGCACTGAAGCTTTCTTT
CASSYGAGEGTEAFF